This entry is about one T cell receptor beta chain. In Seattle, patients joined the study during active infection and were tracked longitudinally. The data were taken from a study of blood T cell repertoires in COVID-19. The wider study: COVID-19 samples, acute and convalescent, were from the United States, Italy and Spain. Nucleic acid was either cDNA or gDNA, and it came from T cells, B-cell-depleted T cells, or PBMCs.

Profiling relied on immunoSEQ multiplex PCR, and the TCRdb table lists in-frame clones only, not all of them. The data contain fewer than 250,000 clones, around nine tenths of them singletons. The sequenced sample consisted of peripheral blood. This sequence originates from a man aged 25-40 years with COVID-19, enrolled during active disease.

Here the CDR3 DNA reads TGCGCCAGCAACCCTCCAGGGGGAAGCAATCAGCCCCAGCATTTT. As protein: CASNPPGGSNQPQHF. This rearrangement joins TRBV23-1 to TRBJ1-5, with 7 bases aligning to TRBD1. TRBV23-1 is sorted into the ORF group, with uncertain function. The CDR3 extends over 15 amino acids. Losses at the gene ends were 7 bases for V and 1 base for J; bases not matched to a gene: 7.